These 2 T cell receptor beta chains came from one sample sequenced in a study of control samples from healthy donors and cancer patients. Measured with immunoSEQ multiplex PCR; TCRdb has only the in-frame clones, and not every one. This sample has some 120,000 clones; just under 95% occur once, and the top ten carry 3.6%. Sequenced: blood. The receptor source for this set is a man aged 30 to 45 in good health.

V is TRBV5-1 and J is TRBJ2-1; tentative D call: TRBD2 (5 bases). CDR1 is SGHRS and CDR2 is YFSETQ in the germline V gene. This CDR3 is 15 amino acids long. Trimming took off 0 bases at V and 2 bases at J, with 9 bases between the two ends. In DNA form, the CDR3 reads TGCGCCAGCAGCTTGGCCTCGGGGACCTACAATGAGCAGTTCTTC. Protein sequence: CASSLASGTYNEQFF.

This chain links TRBV10-3 with TRBJ2-3, with D perhaps matching TRBD2 (7 bases). Trimming removed 4 bases from V and 0 bases from J, with 14 bases in between. CDR1 and CDR2 from the germline V gene are ENHRY and SYGVKD. CDR3 size: 16 residues. CDR3 amino acids: CAISGFGGGSTDTQYF. The CDR3 region has the DNA TGTGCCATCAGTGGGTTTGGGGGGGGCAGCACAGATACGCAGTATTTT.